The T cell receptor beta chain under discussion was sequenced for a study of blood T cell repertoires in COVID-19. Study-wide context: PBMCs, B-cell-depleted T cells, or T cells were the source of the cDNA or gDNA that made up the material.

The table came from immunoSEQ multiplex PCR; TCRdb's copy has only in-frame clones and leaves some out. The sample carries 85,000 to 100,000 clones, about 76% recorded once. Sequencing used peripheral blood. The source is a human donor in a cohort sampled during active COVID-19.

CDR3 amino acids: CASSKGTGAQETQYF. CDR3 coding DNA: TGTGCCAGCAGCAAAGGGACAGGGGCGCAAGAGACCCAGTACTTC. V and J are TRBV5-4 and TRBJ2-5; 10 nucleotides match TRBD1. J gave up 2 bases and V 4 bases, and 5 bases lay outside the gene matches. Per germline, CDR1 SGHNT and CDR2 YYREEE (reference sequence). The CDR3 consists of 15 residues.